This TCR beta chain was documented in a study of blood T cell repertoires in COVID-19 (dated by TCRdb to 2020 to 2021). About the study as a whole: Collaborator samples came from the United States, Italy and Spain and covered acute and convalescent phases of COVID-19. Subjects who had been exposed to COVID-19, were actively infected with it, or had recovered from it provided the deeply sampled blood TCRbeta repertoires that made up the dataset. The sample metadata nearly always contained a de-identified subject ID, COVID-19 status, age in years and sex. Where available, HLA class I and class II types were taken from metadata supplied by the sample provider and were not determined by assay-based typing. A freely available public database, intended as a resource for researchers studying the immune response to SARS-CoV-2, is where the repertoires were released. The material from the prospective study consisted of cDNA or gDNA derived from T cells, B-cell-depleted T cells, or PBMCs. Samples came from the ongoing ImmuneRACE study (first 160 participants) plus 1,254 subjects from 6 global collaborators. The paper's findings and limits, for the study overall: How much clinical and demographic metadata was included differed by source and by participant, and the metadata was provided uncurated.

Between the V and J ends, shortened by 5 bases and 4 bases respectively, the junction contains 11 bases. Including cysteine and phenylalanine, the CDR3 has 13 amino acids. Kept here is only the CDR3 DNA, which spans 39 bases and is read in frame from base 1. Looking up the germline V gene yields CDR1 SGHVS and CDR2 FQNEAQ. Collaborating institutions collected whole blood in K2EDTA tubes following their own protocols. For TCRbeta analysis, collaborators shipped samples as frozen whole blood, isolated PBMCs, or DNA extracted from either of those sample types. Remarks on this clone: Its antigen is unknown. Base qualities are not recorded, but no much larger clone differs from it by a single base.

The immunoSEQ Assay, a bias-controlled multiplex PCR, was used to amplify TCRbeta CDR3 regions from genomic DNA. In the authors' own workflow: Nucleated cell counts per sample were estimated from amplification of reference gene primers within the assay. To quantify the absolute abundance of each unique TCRbeta CDR3 rearrangement, sequence reads were collapsed and filtered. For each sample, productive Simpson clonality was calculated as the square root of Simpson's diversity index over productive rearrangements. TCRdb carries this immuneACCESS record with in-frame sequences only. Its versions omit some clonotypes, under half of them owing to an unresolved V gene in the studies checked, with the rest unexplained. Clone size and the V and J calls come from that table; the DNA yielded D and trimming. In all, the sample holds around 57,000 clones, and 88% of those were seen once. Roughly 18% of the sample is taken by the ten largest.

The source material was peripheral blood. The chain joins TRBV7-8 to TRBJ1-1; TRBD1 is possibly the D segment (5 matching bases). The sequence derives from a woman older than 75 with active COVID-19. The CDR3 reads CASSIQGSTEAFF. The base sequence is TGTGCCAGCAGCATTCAGGGTTCCACTGAAGCTTTCTTT.